This T cell receptor beta chain was recovered during a study of control samples from healthy donors and cancer patients. Produced via immunoSEQ multiplex PCR; TCRdb's table is partial and in-frame only. This table lists approximately 190,000 clones. CDR1 is SGHVS and CDR2 is FNYEAQ in the germline V gene. V was shortened by 5 bases and J by 11 bases, with 16 bases between the two germline ends. There are 13 residues in the CDR3. V gene TRBV7-6 combines with J gene TRBJ1-5, with D perhaps TRBD1 (5 bases). The specimen was blood. The clonotype comes from a woman aged 25 to 39 in good health. The CDR3 nucleotides are TGTGCCAGCAGCCAAGGGCAGGGTAGCGCCCAGCATTTT. Translated, it gives CASSQGQGSAQHF.